One sample yielded the 32 T cell receptor beta chains listed below, sequenced in a study of naive CD8 T cells in extremely preterm neonates. Elective cesarean births at 37-41 weeks, without labor or membrane rupture, supplied the cord blood. Data came from immunoSEQ multiplex PCR; TCRdb stores just in-frame clones and leaves some out. Of roughly 4,700 clones in the sample, 95% to 98% were seen once. The source material was naive CD8+ T cells from cord blood. These receptors were obtained from a newborn in good health.

The V call is TRBV2, the J call TRBJ2-5; 8 bases fit TRBD2. CDR1 and CDR2 (germline): SNHLY, FYNNEI. V shed 10 bases and J 5 bases; nucleotides not matched to a gene: 3. The CDR3 has 11 amino acids. The CDR3 DNA reads TGTGCCACCGGGGGGGGCGAGACCCAGTACTTC. Translated, it gives CATGGGETQYF.

The chain links TRBV7-3 to TRBJ2-4; 8 bases map to TRBD1. V dropped 5 bases and J dropped 1; count of bases not matched to a gene: 4. Germline V CDR1 and CDR2: SGHTA, FQGTGA. CDR3 size: 15 residues. This CDR3 is CASSATGGAKNIQYF. DNA of the CDR3: TGTGCCAGCAGCGCAACAGGGGGGGCCAAAAACATTCAGTACTTC.

CDR3 sequence (DNA): TGTGCCAGCAGCTTAGGTCCGAGGGAGACCCAGTACTTC. This gives the protein CASSLGPRETQYF. The chain carries TRBV7-3 and TRBJ2-5; D is undetermined. The CDR3 spans 13 residues. Germline CDR1 reads SGHTA; CDR2 reads FQGTGA. Trimming cost V 2 bases and J 5 bases, with 9 bases left between them.

The chain combines TRBV5-5 with TRBJ2-2, with 8 bases identical to TRBD2. The germline CDR1 and CDR2 sequences are SGHKS and YYEKEE (reference sequence). The ends lost 1 base at V and 1 base at J; junction bases unmatched: 6. The CDR3 contains 17 residues. Here the CDR3 DNA reads TGTGCCAGCAGCTTGTCACTCCGGGGGGGGAACACCGGGGAGCTGTTTTTT. This sequence encodes CASSLSLRGGNTGELFF.

This rearrangement joins TRBV20-1 to TRBJ2-7, with D uncertain. Germline lookup yields CDR1 DFQATT and CDR2 SNEGSKA (reference sequence). The ends were cut back, 2 bases at V and 5 bases at J, with 4 bases in the middle. This CDR3 has 10 amino acids. CDR3 DNA: TGCAGTGCTAGAAGCGACGAGCAGTACTTC. This translates into CSARSDEQYF.

J is TRBJ1-5 and V is TRBV11-2; D may be TRBD1 (5 bases). Germline V gene lookup returns CDR1 SGHAT and CDR2 FQNNGV. CDR3 size: 15 residues. The V end lost 3 bases, the J end lost 3 bases, and 12 bases lay between the germline ends. In DNA, the CDR3 is TGTGCCAGCAGCTTCGGACGGGGGAACAATCAGCCCCAGCATTTT. This encodes CASSFGRGNNQPQHF.

This rearrangement joins TRBV4-3 to TRBJ1-2, with 7 bases matching TRBD1. Unmatched junction bases numbered 8, after V lost 0 bases and J lost 4 bases. CDR1 and CDR2 from the germline V gene are LGHNA and YSLEER. The length of the CDR3 is 16 residues. Here the CDR3 reads CASSQDHATGSYGYTF. The CDR3 bases are TGCGCCAGCAGCCAAGATCATGCGACAGGGAGCTATGGCTACACCTTC.

The rearrangement uses TRBV5-1 and TRBJ1-4, with D perhaps matching TRBD1 (6 bases). The ends were cut back, 3 bases at V and 5 bases at J, with 8 bases in the middle. This CDR3 has 13 residues. The germline gives CDR1 SGHRS, CDR2 YFSETQ. This CDR3 is CASSWDKNEKLFF. CDR3 DNA: TGCGCCAGCAGCTGGGACAAAAATGAAAAACTGTTTTTT.

V gene TRBV4-3 combines with J gene TRBJ2-3, with D perhaps matching TRBD2 (5 bases). The CDR3 runs 15 residues. Germline V gene sequence: CDR1 LGHNA, CDR2 YSLEER. Trimming left V 0 bases short and J 5 bases short, with 12 bases between. The CDR3 protein is CASSQDRAVGDTQYF. The DNA for the CDR3 is TGCGCCAGCAGCCAAGACCGAGCGGTTGGAGATACGCAGTATTTT.

The chain employs TRBV12-2 and TRBJ2-1; the table's TRBD2 call for D was not verified on the DNA. TRBV12-2 is an annotated pseudogene. This CDR3 region has 17 residues. The CDR3 here is CASRLARTSGRENEQFF. CDR3 sequence (DNA): TGTGCAAGTCGCTTAGCTCGGACTAGCGGGAGAGAGAATGAGCAGTTCTTC.

The CDR3 region is CASRSPGGNQPQHF. The CDR3 nucleotides read TGTGCCAGCAGGTCCCCAGGGGGCAATCAGCCCCAGCATTTT. The chain links TRBV6-5 to TRBJ1-5; TRBD1 might be the D (6 bases). Germline V CDR1 and CDR2: MNHEY, SVGAGI. V lost 6 bases and J 2 bases, leaving 11 bases between the germline ends. This CDR3 is built from 14 residues.

This chain joins TRBV9 and TRBJ2-5; tentative D call: TRBD2 (5 bases). V dropped 0 bases and J dropped 1 base, with 10 bases sitting between them. Germline CDR1 and CDR2: SGDLS and YYNGEE. This CDR3 has 15 amino acids. The CDR3 here is CASSVVGVGQETQYF. The CDR3 DNA follows: TGTGCCAGCAGCGTAGTGGGAGTGGGCCAAGAGACCCAGTACTTC.

The chain has TRBV2 and TRBJ2-5; no clear D gene. This CDR3 contains 10 residues. Deletions cut 8 bases from V and 5 bases from J, with 6 bases between. Germline lookup yields CDR1 SNHLY and CDR2 FYNNEI. The CDR3 sequence: CASVRETQYF. The CDR3 region has the DNA TGTGCCAGCGTGAGGGAGACCCAGTACTTC.

The chain joins TRBV9 to TRBJ2-2, with 12 bases matching TRBD2. V dropped 0 bases and J dropped 0; count of bases not matched to a gene: 3. The CDR3 is made up of 18 amino acids. CDR1 is SGDLS, CDR2 YYNGEE, per germline. The CDR3 region has the DNA TGTGCCAGCAGCGTAGTGACTAGCGGGAGACCGAACACCGGGGAGCTGTTTTTT. It specifies CASSVVTSGRPNTGELFF.

The chain uses TRBV27 and TRBJ2-7, with 10 positions matching TRBD1. The germline V gene encodes CDR1 MNHEY and CDR2 SMNVEV (reference sequence). CDR3 length: 15 residues. The J segment lost 4 bases and the V segment lost 3 bases, leaving 6 bases of the junction unmatched. Here the CDR3 DNA reads TGTGCCAGCAGTTTTGCCGGGACAGGGGTATACGAGCAGTACTTC. The encoded protein is CASSFAGTGVYEQYF.

This rearrangement joins TRBV5-6 to TRBJ1-1, with 7 nucleotides matching TRBD1. There are 14 residues in the CDR3. The germline gives CDR1 SGHDT, CDR2 YYEEEE. V was clipped by 5 bases and J by 2 bases; unmatched bases: 6. CDR3 sequence: CASRSGTVNTEAFF. As DNA, the CDR3 is TGTGCCAGCAGGTCCGGGACAGTTAACACTGAAGCTTTCTTT.

The gene calls are TRBV6-5 and TRBJ1-2; TRBD1 matches at 7 bases. The CDR3 length is 13 residues. V was pared by 5 bases and J by 4 bases, with 4 bases of the junction left unmatched. Germline loops: CDR1 MNHEY, CDR2 SVGAGI. This chain's CDR3 is CASSAGGSYGYTF. The CDR3 region has the DNA TGTGCCAGCAGTGCAGGGGGGAGCTATGGCTACACCTTC.

The chain is built from TRBV6-5 and TRBJ1-2; no clear D gene. Between the trimmed V and J ends, which lost 4 bases and 0 bases, there was a span of 15 bases. Per the germline V gene, CDR1 is MNHEY and CDR2 is SVGAGI. The CDR3 sequence is 16 residues long. The CDR3 sequence is CASSSVVWGANYGYTF. In DNA form, the CDR3 reads TGTGCCAGCAGTTCCGTGGTTTGGGGAGCTAACTATGGCTACACCTTC.

CDR3 sequence (DNA): TGTGCCTGGAGCCGTAGCGGGAAGGAGCAGTTCTTC. Its translation: CAWSRSGKEQFF. The gene calls are TRBV30 and TRBJ2-1; 8 nucleotides line up with TRBD2. CDR1 and CDR2 from the germline V gene are GTSNPN and SVGIG (reference sequence). J was trimmed by 10 bases and V by 3 bases; bases with no gene match: 5. There are 12 residues in the CDR3.

This chain links TRBV6-6 with TRBJ1-6; 9 bases fit TRBD1. V was clipped by 0 bases and J by 10 bases; unmatched bases: 4. This CDR3 has 15 amino acids. Germline lookup yields CDR1 MNHNY and CDR2 SVGAGI (reference sequence). CDR3 nucleotide sequence: TGTGCCAGCAGTTACTCGGACAGGGGCAAGTCACCCCTCCACTTT. Encoded protein: CASSYSDRGKSPLHF.

The J gene is TRBJ2-1, the V gene TRBV5-6, with D maybe TRBD2 (6 bases). CDR3 length: 14 residues. Germline V gene sequence: CDR1 SGHDT, CDR2 YYEEEE. With 4 bases removed from V and 5 bases from J, the gap between germline ends came to 13 bases. The CDR3 is CASSLGTPDNEQFF. The CDR3 nucleotides are TGTGCCAGCAGCCTCGGGACTCCTGACAATGAGCAGTTCTTC. Full variable domain (outside the CDR3, taken from reference TRBV5-6 and TRBJ2-1): DAGVTQSPTHLIKTRGQQVTLRCSPKSGHDTVSWYQQALGQGPQFIFQYYEEEERQRGNFPDRFSGHQFPNYSSELNVNALLLGDSALYLCASSLGTPDNEQFFGPGTRLTVL.

The chain has TRBV25-1 and TRBJ2-7; a weak D match, TRBD1 (6 bases). The CDR3 spans 12 residues. V gave up 5 bases and J gave up 7 bases, with 12 bases separating them. Germline assignment: CDR1 MGHDK and CDR2 SYGVNS. As DNA, the CDR3 is TGTGCCAGCAGTCGGTTAACAGGGGAGCAGTACTTC. Protein: CASSRLTGEQYF.

Remarks on this clone: One end of the junction does not line up with germline, which may come from a read error. The chain has TRBV5-6 and TRBJ2-7; 8 bases match TRBD1. The CDR3 consists of 12 residues. Germline-derived CDR1 and CDR2 are SGHDT and YYEEEE. The CDR3 loop is CASSDGQGLRGF. The CDR3 nucleotides read TGTGCCAGCAGCGATGGACAGGGCCTCAGGGGGTTC.

On this clone: A read error may account for a junction end that differs from germline. This sequence joins TRBV5-4 and TRBJ1-2; 12 bases match TRBD1. The CDR3 spans 16 residues. Germline V lookup: CDR1 SGHNT, CDR2 YYREEE (reference sequence). Written as DNA, the CDR3 is TGTGCCAGCAGTTTGGGGACAGGGGGCAGAAACTATGGCTACACCTTC. Its translation is CASSLGTGGRNYGYTF. Looking up the rest from reference TRBV5-4 and TRBJ1-2 gives the full variable domain: ETGVTQSPTHLIKTRGQQVTLRCSSQSGHNTVSWYQQALGQGPQFIFQYYREEENGRGNFPPRFSGLQFPNYSSELNVNALELDDSALYLCASSLGTGGRNYGYTFGSGTRLTVV.

V is TRBV27 and J is TRBJ1-4; perhaps TRBD1 as D (6 bases). The V gene's germline CDR1 is MNHEY and CDR2 SMNVEV (reference sequence). The V end lost 3 bases, the J end lost 10 bases, and 15 bases lay between the germline ends. The CDR3 is 14 amino acids. The CDR3 DNA is TGTGCCAGCAGTTTGGGGACACGGGAGGGAAAACTGTTTTTT. Its protein product is CASSLGTREGKLFF.

The chain recombines TRBV27 with TRBJ2-7; D is uncertain. Germline lookup yields CDR1 MNHEY and CDR2 SMNVEV (reference sequence). The V gene lost 2 bases and the J gene lost 2 bases, with 4 bases spanning the gap. This CDR3 region has 12 residues. The CDR3 bases are TGTGCCAGCAGTTTAGGCACCTACGAGCAGTACTTC. Residues: CASSLGTYEQYF.

This chain connects TRBV5-4 to TRBJ1-2; D possibly corresponds to TRBD1 (5 bases). Germline values: CDR1 SGHNT, CDR2 YYREEE (reference sequence). This CDR3 contains 18 residues. Trimming took 0 bases from V and 6 from J, leaving 24 bases between them. For the CDR3, the DNA is TGTGCCAGCAGCTTGGAGGGGAGGAACGGGGGACCCGCGGATGGCTACACCTTC. As protein: CASSLEGRNGGPADGYTF. Full variable domain (rest looked up from reference TRBV5-4 and TRBJ1-2): ETGVTQSPTHLIKTRGQQVTLRCSSQSGHNTVSWYQQALGQGPQFIFQYYREEENGRGNFPPRFSGLQFPNYSSELNVNALELDDSALYLCASSLEGRNGGPADGYTFGSGTRLTVV.

V and J are TRBV4-1 and TRBJ2-1; D is unclear. This CDR3 is 13 amino acids long. CDR1 MGHRA and CDR2 YSYEKL come from the germline V gene. The ends were cut back, 1 base at V and 8 bases at J, with 9 bases in the middle. The CDR3 loop is CASSQVGNHEQFF. In DNA, the CDR3 is TGCGCCAGCAGCCAAGTCGGTAACCATGAGCAGTTCTTC.

The chain is built from TRBV27 and TRBJ2-7, with D tentatively TRBD1 (6 bases). Germline-derived CDR1 and CDR2 are MNHEY and SMNVEV (reference sequence). This CDR3 spans 13 amino acids. Trimming cost V 1 base and J 2 bases, with 6 bases left between them. This chain's CDR3 is CASSLYRAYEQYF. Written as DNA, the CDR3 is TGTGCCAGCAGTTTATACAGGGCCTACGAGCAGTACTTC.

This clone has only one observation. V is TRBV13 and J is TRBJ1-2; 10 nucleotides match TRBD1. Germline loops: CDR1 PRHDT, CDR2 FYEKMQ (reference sequence). J was trimmed by 6 bases and V by 3 bases; bases with no gene match: 1. CDR3 size: 13 residues. CDR3 sequence (DNA): TGTGCCAGCAGCTTCGGACAGGGGGATGGCTACACCTTC. This translates into CASSFGQGDGYTF.

V and J are TRBV7-7 and TRBJ2-5; 8 bases line up with TRBD2. This CDR3 contains 17 residues. The germline gives CDR1 SSHAT, CDR2 FNYEAQ (reference sequence). V was clipped by 5 bases and J by 5 bases; unmatched bases: 16. As DNA, the CDR3 is TGTGCCAGCAGCCTGGGGGCGGGCGGGGGGCCCGGGGAGACCCAGTACTTC. Amino acid sequence: CASSLGAGGGPGETQYF.

Points on this clone: Germline and junction disagree at one end, which may indicate a read error. The same CDR3 is also encoded by other DNA sequences in this sample. The chain employs TRBV7-7 and TRBJ2-2; 8 nucleotides match TRBD1. CDR3 size: 13 residues. Germline V lookup: CDR1 SSHAT, CDR2 FNYEAQ (reference sequence). This CDR3 reads CASSTGGTGELFF. The CDR3 region has the DNA TGTGCTAGCAGCACAGGGGGCACCGGGGAGCTGTTTTTT. Based on the CDR3 plus reference TRBV7-7 and TRBJ2-2, the full variable domain is GAGVSQSPRYKVTKRGQDVTLRCDPISSHATLYWYQQALGQGPEFLTYFNYEAQPDKSGLPSDRFSAERPEGSISTLTIQRTEQRDSAMYRCASSTGGTGELFFGEGSRLTVL.